These 31 T cell receptor beta chains were sequenced from one sample in a study of radiation and T cells in renal cell carcinoma. The time point denotes: blood 2 weeks post-SBRT. The treatment here: 15 Gy SBRT to primary tumor, nephrectomy 4 weeks later. Measured with immunoSEQ multiplex PCR; TCRdb has only the in-frame clones, and not every one. The repertoire holds under 150,000 clones, with roughly 77% as singletons. The sequencing used blood, collected from a patient whose treatment included radiotherapy and nephrectomy. Receptors were obtained from a woman aged 60-75 years with renal cell carcinoma.

This clone was counted many times. The V and J genes are TRBV6-5 and TRBJ1-1, with D hard to call. From germline, CDR1 is MNHEY and CDR2 SVGAGI. Trimming took 5 bases from V and 0 from J, leaving 13 bases between them. CDR3 length: 15 residues. CDR3 sequence reads: CASSTPLGLNTEAFF. CDR3 in DNA: TGTGCCAGCAGTACCCCCCTGGGTTTGAACACTGAAGCTTTCTTT.

The rearrangement uses TRBV2 and TRBJ1-3; 8 bases map to TRBD1. CDR1 is SNHLY, CDR2 FYNNEI, per germline. Trimming at V came to 6 bases and at J to 0 bases, leaving 7 bases not matched to a gene. The CDR3 is 16 amino acids. CDR3 sequence (DNA): TGTGCCAGCAGCCCGACAGGGGAGCTCTCTGGAAACACCATATATTTT. Its protein product is CASSPTGELSGNTIYF.

The chain is built from TRBV5-1 and TRBJ1-1; 9 bases are a match to TRBD1. The CDR3 contains 14 residues. Germline CDR1 and CDR2: SGHRS and YFSETQ. The J segment lost 3 bases and the V segment lost 0 bases, leaving 0 bases of the junction unmatched. CDR3 in amino acids: CASSLGDRDTEAFF. DNA for the CDR3: TGCGCCAGCAGCTTGGGGGACAGGGACACTGAAGCTTTCTTT.

V usage is TRBV11-2 and J usage is TRBJ2-3; 9 bases match TRBD1. Germline values: CDR1 SGHAT, CDR2 FQNNGV. Trimming took 1 base from V and 3 from J; bases not matched to a gene: 5. This CDR3 region has 16 residues. CDR3 DNA: TGTGCCAGCAGCTTAGTAGGGACAGGGAGAACAGATACGCAGTATTTT. This gives the protein CASSLVGTGRTDTQYF.

This rearrangement joins TRBV28 to TRBJ2-3; D possibly corresponds to TRBD1 (6 bases). The ends were cut back, 5 bases at V and 5 bases at J, with 14 bases in the middle. CDR1 is MDHEN and CDR2 is SYDVKM in the germline V gene. This CDR3 is 14 amino acids long. CDR3 bases: TGTGCCAGCAGTGTGACCCGGACAGTAGATACGCAGTATTTT. Translated: CASSVTRTVDTQYF. The full variable domain, completed using reference TRBV28 and TRBJ2-3, is DVKVTQSSRYLVKRTGEKVFLECVQDMDHENMFWYRQDPGLGLRLIYFSYDVKMKEKGDIPEGYSVSREKKERFSLILESASTNQTSMYLCASSVTRTVDTQYFGPGTRLTVL.

V gene TRBV7-6 combines with J gene TRBJ1-3, with 7 positions matching TRBD1. This CDR3 has 18 amino acids. CDR1 SGHVS and CDR2 FNYEAQ come from the germline V gene. V was pared by 0 bases and J by 2 bases, with 10 bases of the junction left unmatched. CDR3 in DNA: TGTGCCAGCAGCTTAGCGCCTTTACAGGGGATCACTGGAAACACCATATATTTT. The encoded protein is CASSLAPLQGITGNTIYF.

The chain uses TRBV6-6 and TRBJ2-5, with 9 bases aligning to TRBD2. V lost 2 bases to trimming and J lost 2 bases; unmatched junction nucleotides: 6. The V gene's germline CDR1 is MNHNY and CDR2 SVGAGI (reference sequence). The CDR3 covers 16 residues. CDR3 sequence (DNA): TGTGCCAGCAGTTACAGGGGCGGGGGGGATCAAGAGACCCAGTACTTC. Translating gives CASSYRGGGDQETQYF.

The gene calls are TRBV11-2 and TRBJ2-1, with TRBD1 matching over 12 bases. CDR1 and CDR2 (germline): SGHAT, FQNNGV. V lost 3 bases to trimming and J lost 5 bases; unmatched junction nucleotides: 8. CDR3 size: 17 residues. In DNA form, the CDR3 reads TGTGCCAGCAGCTTTATAACCGGGACAGGGGGCAACAATGAGCAGTTCTTC. It translates to CASSFITGTGGNNEQFF.

The gene calls are TRBV6-4 and TRBJ2-3, with D perhaps TRBD1 or TRBD2 (6 bases each). Germline V gives CDR1 MRHNA, CDR2 SNTAGT. Trimming pared 6 bases from V and 2 bases from J, leaving 15 bases between. The CDR3 runs 15 residues. This chain's CDR3 is CASSPMGGTTDTQYF. Written as DNA, the CDR3 is TGTGCCAGCAGCCCCATGGGGGGCACCACAGATACGCAGTATTTT.

The V call is TRBV29-1, the J call TRBJ1-2, with D maybe TRBD1 (5 bases). The germline CDR1 and CDR2 sequences are SQVTM and ANQGSEA. The CDR3 spans 13 residues. V was cut by 6 bases and J by 2 bases, with 13 bases left in between. The CDR3 here is CSVWQGTNYGYTF. In DNA, the CDR3 is TGCAGCGTATGGCAGGGAACAAACTATGGCTACACCTTC.

CDR3 sequence: CASSDRGGIELFF. The CDR3 region has the DNA TGTGCCAGCAGCGACAGGGGGGGGATTGAGCTGTTTTTT. The gene calls are TRBV27 and TRBJ2-2, with 9 bases aligning to TRBD1. Losses at the gene ends were 6 bases for V and 11 bases for J; bases not matched to a gene: 7. Looked up from germline, CDR1 is MNHEY and CDR2 is SMNVEV (reference sequence). The CDR3 is made up of 13 amino acids.

The CDR3 sequence: CASSEWDFSGNTIYF. The CDR3, as DNA: TGTGCCAGCAGTGAGTGGGACTTCTCTGGAAACACCATATATTTT. The rearrangement joins TRBV6-1 to TRBJ1-3; D is possibly TRBD1 (5 bases). The V end was cut by 3 bases, the J end by 0 bases, with 9 bases between. This CDR3 has 15 amino acids. The germline CDR1 and CDR2 sequences are MNHNS and SASEGT.

This clone was seen more than once but under ten times. The genes are TRBV11-1 and TRBJ1-1; D remains ambiguous. This CDR3 comprises 14 residues. The germline V gene encodes CDR1 SGHAT and CDR2 FQDESV (reference sequence). V was trimmed by 5 bases and J by 1 base, leaving 11 bases between them. CDR3 bases: TGTGCCAGCAGCCTAAACGTGGGGAACACTGAAGCTTTCTTT. It translates to CASSLNVGNTEAFF.

CDR3 in amino acids: CSAFRSYEQYF. CDR3 coding DNA: TGCAGTGCTTTTCGCTCCTACGAGCAGTACTTC. The chain couples TRBV20-1 to TRBJ2-7, with unresolved D. V was clipped by 5 bases and J by 0 bases, with 5 bases between them. The CDR3 has 11 amino acids. Germline lookup yields CDR1 DFQATT and CDR2 SNEGSKA (reference sequence).

V usage is TRBV7-3 and J usage is TRBJ2-3; 9 bases fit TRBD1. V shed 1 base and J 4 bases; nucleotides not matched to a gene: 6. The CDR3 has 16 amino acids. The germline V gene encodes CDR1 SGHTA and CDR2 FQGTGA. The CDR3 here is CASSLKRDRDSDTQYF. CDR3 coding DNA: TGTGCCAGCAGCTTAAAGCGGGACAGGGATTCAGATACGCAGTATTTT.

The V gene is TRBV19, the J gene TRBJ1-5; D perhaps matches TRBD1 (6 bases). CDR3 size: 14 residues. Germline V gene lookup returns CDR1 LNHDA and CDR2 SQIVND (reference sequence). V was clipped by 4 bases and J by 4 bases, with 11 bases between them. CDR3 coding DNA: TGTGCCAGTAGTAAACCACAGGGAAATCAGCCCCAGCATTTT. Translated: CASSKPQGNQPQHF.

V gene TRBV5-1 combines with J gene TRBJ1-6, with TRBD1 identical over 9 bases. Trimming at V came to 5 bases and at J to 8 bases, leaving 8 bases not matched to a gene. CDR1 is SGHRS and CDR2 is YFSETQ in the germline V gene. This CDR3 has 15 residues. The CDR3 spells CASSWDRVGDSPLHF. CDR3 nucleotides: TGCGCCAGCAGTTGGGACAGGGTAGGAGATTCACCCCTCCACTTT.

V usage is TRBV5-1 and J usage is TRBJ1-2, with a weak D call TRBD1 (5 bases). The V and J ends lost 1 base and 2 bases respectively, with 12 bases between them. Germline V CDR1 and CDR2: SGHRS, YFSETQ. This CDR3 region has 15 residues. CDR3 sequence reads: CASSLMRGTNYGYTF. The CDR3 DNA reads as TGCGCCAGCAGCTTGATGAGGGGAACCAACTATGGCTACACCTTC.

In nucleotides, the CDR3 is TGTGCCAGCAGCTTAGCAGTGACTAGCGGGAGTTTGTACGAGCAGTACTTC. Translation: CASSLAVTSGSLYEQYF. V gene TRBV7-2 combines with J gene TRBJ2-7, with 12 bases aligning to TRBD2. The CDR3 is made up of 17 amino acids. Germline CDR1 is SGHTA and CDR2 is FQGNSA. V lost 0 bases and J lost 4; bases outside the gene matches: 7.

This chain links TRBV30 with TRBJ2-7; 10 positions match TRBD2. With V trimmed by 2 bases and J by 7 bases, 11 bases remained unmatched. Germline loops: CDR1 GTSNPN, CDR2 SVGIG (reference sequence). The CDR3 is 15 amino acids. CDR3 amino acids: CAWSRGLAGEGEQYF. CDR3 nucleotides: TGTGCCTGGAGTAGGGGGCTAGCGGGAGAGGGAGAGCAGTACTTC.

V usage is TRBV5-6 and J usage is TRBJ2-3; D assignment may be TRBD1 or TRBD2 (5 bases each). In germline, CDR1 is SGHDT, CDR2 YYEEEE. With 4 bases removed from V and 0 bases from J, the gap between germline ends came to 21 bases. This CDR3 region has 18 residues. CDR3 sequence reads: CASSPTTGRTLSTDTQYF. DNA of the CDR3: TGTGCCAGCAGCCCGACCACGGGACGGACTCTCAGCACAGATACGCAGTATTTT.

As DNA, the CDR3 is TGTGCCAGCAGCTTGGCGGCCGGAGGCAGTCGGGAGCAGTACTTC. It codes for CASSLAAGGSREQYF. This chain links TRBV5-4 with TRBJ2-7; D perhaps matches TRBD2 (5 bases). Between the trimmed V and J ends, which lost 0 bases and 7 bases, there was a span of 17 bases. CDR3 length: 15 residues. Germline-derived CDR1 and CDR2 are SGHNT and YYREEE (reference sequence). Full variable domain (outside the CDR3, taken from reference TRBV5-4 and TRBJ2-7): ETGVTQSPTHLIKTRGQQVTLRCSSQSGHNTVSWYQQALGQGPQFIFQYYREEENGRGNFPPRFSGLQFPNYSSELNVNALELDDSALYLCASSLAAGGSREQYFGPGTRLTVT.

The chain employs TRBV6-5 and TRBJ2-1, with 8 bases lining up with TRBD2. Germline V gives CDR1 MNHEY, CDR2 SVGAGI. There are 16 residues in the CDR3. Losses at the gene ends were 1 base for V and 8 bases for J; bases not matched to a gene: 10. The CDR3 bases are TGTGCCAGCAGTTACTTGGGACTAGTTCGGAGGCATGAGCAGTTCTTC. This encodes CASSYLGLVRRHEQFF.

The chain joins TRBV6-4 to TRBJ2-1; TRBD2 matches 9 bases. Trimming cost V 0 bases and J 2 bases; bases outside gene matches: 5. The CDR3 consists of 17 residues. The germline V gene encodes CDR1 MRHNA and CDR2 SNTAGT. CDR3 DNA: TGTGCCAGCAGTGACTCTCGCGCGGGGGGGCCCTACAATGAGCAGTTCTTC. This gives the protein CASSDSRAGGPYNEQFF.

In the case of this clone: The same CDR3 also results from other DNA sequences found in this sample. The V gene is TRBV5-1, the J gene TRBJ1-4; TRBD1 aligns across 8 bases. After removal of 0 bases from V and 2 bases from J, the junction contained 3 bases not matched to a gene. Germline lookup yields CDR1 SGHRS and CDR2 YFSETQ. CDR3 length: 16 amino acids. The CDR3 DNA reads TGCGCCAGCAGCTTGGGGACAGGGACTACTAATGAAAAACTGTTTTTT. This sequence encodes CASSLGTGTTNEKLFF.

In its sample, this clone was seen once. The chain joins TRBV7-9 to TRBJ2-1, with TRBD1 matching over 7 bases. The CDR3 has 12 residues. Trimming removed 5 bases from V and 9 bases from J; junction bases left unmatched: 4. CDR1 is SEHNR, CDR2 FQNEAQ, per germline (reference sequence). The CDR3 loop is CASSLRGPEQFF. As DNA, the CDR3 is TGTGCCAGCAGCCTAAGGGGGCCTGAGCAGTTCTTC.

This sequence joins TRBV19 and TRBJ2-3; 11 bases line up with TRBD2. The CDR3 is made up of 17 amino acids. Trimming removed 5 bases from V and 2 bases from J; junction bases left unmatched: 9. Germline loops: CDR1 LNHDA, CDR2 SQIVND (reference sequence). The DNA for the CDR3 is TGTGCCAGTAGTCCTGATAGGGGACTAGCGGTCACAGATACGCAGTATTTT. Amino acid sequence: CASSPDRGLAVTDTQYF.

V and J are TRBV28 and TRBJ1-4; D remains unclear. Germline V gene lookup returns CDR1 MDHEN and CDR2 SYDVKM. The CDR3 runs to 14 residues. The V and J ends lost 9 bases and 2 bases respectively, with 13 bases between them. As DNA, the CDR3 is TGTGCCAGTCAAAGCGGGTCTACTAATGAAAAACTGTTTTTT. The encoded protein is CASQSGSTNEKLFF.

V usage is TRBV5-5 and J usage is TRBJ2-5, with a tentative D call TRBD2 (6 bases). Trimming removed 2 bases from V and 5 bases from J, with 13 bases in between. CDR3 size: 14 residues. Germline-derived CDR1 and CDR2 are SGHKS and YYEKEE (reference sequence). CDR3 nucleotide sequence: TGTGCCAGCAGCTTTGGCGGGGCCGGGGAGACCCAGTACTTC. Translation gives CASSFGGAGETQYF.

The rearrangement links TRBV5-5 to TRBJ2-7; D remains unclear. Trimming took off 2 bases at V and 4 bases at J, with 7 bases between the two ends. The CDR3 spans 12 residues. Per the germline V gene, CDR1 is SGHKS and CDR2 is YYEKEE (reference sequence). In DNA form, the CDR3 reads TGTGCCAGCAGCTTACTCGGATACGAGCAGTACTTC. As protein: CASSLLGYEQYF.

V is TRBV19 and J is TRBJ2-1; D is unclear. V was trimmed by 1 base and J by 3 bases, leaving 13 bases between them. The CDR3 runs to 16 residues. Germline V lookup: CDR1 LNHDA, CDR2 SQIVND (reference sequence). The CDR3 bases are TGTGCCAGTAGTATAGCAGCGCAAGACATCTACAATGAGCAGTTCTTC. It encodes CASSIAAQDIYNEQFF.